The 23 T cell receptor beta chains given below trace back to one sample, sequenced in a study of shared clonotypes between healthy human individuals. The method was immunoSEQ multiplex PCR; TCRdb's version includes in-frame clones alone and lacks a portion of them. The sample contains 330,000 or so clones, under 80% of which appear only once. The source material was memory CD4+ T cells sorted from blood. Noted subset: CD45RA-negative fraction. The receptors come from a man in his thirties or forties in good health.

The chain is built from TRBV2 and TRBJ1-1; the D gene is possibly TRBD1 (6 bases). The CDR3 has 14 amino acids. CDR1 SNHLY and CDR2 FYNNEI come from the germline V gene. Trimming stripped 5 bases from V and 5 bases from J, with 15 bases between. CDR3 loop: CASSPLGGGTEAFF. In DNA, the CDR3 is TGTGCCAGCAGTCCTTTGGGGGGCGGGACTGAAGCTTTCTTT.

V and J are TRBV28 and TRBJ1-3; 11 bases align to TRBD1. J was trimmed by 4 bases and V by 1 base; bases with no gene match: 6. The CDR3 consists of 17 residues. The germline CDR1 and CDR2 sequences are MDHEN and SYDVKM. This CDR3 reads CASSLLGTGGSGNTIYF. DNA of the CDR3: TGTGCCAGCAGTTTATTAGGGACAGGGGGTTCCGGAAACACCATATATTTT. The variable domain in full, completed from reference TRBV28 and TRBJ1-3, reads DVKVTQSSRYLVKRTGEKVFLECVQDMDHENMFWYRQDPGLGLRLIYFSYDVKMKEKGDIPEGYSVSREKKERFSLILESASTNQTSMYLCASSLLGTGGSGNTIYFGEGSWLTVV.

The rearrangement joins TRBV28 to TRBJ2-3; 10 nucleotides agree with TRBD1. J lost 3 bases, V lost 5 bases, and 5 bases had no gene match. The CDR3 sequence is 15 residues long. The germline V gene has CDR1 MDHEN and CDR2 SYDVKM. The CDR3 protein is CASSRTGGWTDTQYF. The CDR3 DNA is TGTGCCAGCAGTCGGACAGGGGGTTGGACAGATACGCAGTATTTT.

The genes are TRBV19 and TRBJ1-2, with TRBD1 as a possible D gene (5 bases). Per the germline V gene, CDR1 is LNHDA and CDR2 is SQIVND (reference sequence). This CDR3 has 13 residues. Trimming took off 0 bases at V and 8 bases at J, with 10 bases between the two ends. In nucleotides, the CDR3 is TGTGCCAGTAGTATAGAAGCAGGGTCGGGCTACACCTTC. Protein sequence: CASSIEAGSGYTF. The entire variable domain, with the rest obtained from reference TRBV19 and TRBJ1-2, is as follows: DGGITQSPKYLFRKEGQNVTLSCEQNLNHDAMYWYRQDPGQGLRLIYYSQIVNDFQKGDIAEGYSVSREKKESFPLTVTSAQKNPTAFYLCASSIEAGSGYTFGSGTRLTVV.

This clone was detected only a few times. Written as DNA, the CDR3 is TGCAGTGCAAAGAGGGTTGGTACGCAGTATTTT. Protein: CSAKRVGTQYF. The rearrangement joins TRBV20-1 to TRBJ2-3, with a weak D call TRBD2 (5 bases). V was clipped by 6 bases and J by 8 bases, with 12 bases between them. The CDR3 length is 11 residues. Looked up from germline, CDR1 is DFQATT and CDR2 is SNEGSKA (reference sequence).

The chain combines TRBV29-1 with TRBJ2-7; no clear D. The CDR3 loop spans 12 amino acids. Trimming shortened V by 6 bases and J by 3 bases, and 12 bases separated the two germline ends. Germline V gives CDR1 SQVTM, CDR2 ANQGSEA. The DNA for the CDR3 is TGCAGCGTCGTCACCGGTCACTACGAGCAGTACTTC. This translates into CSVVTGHYEQYF.

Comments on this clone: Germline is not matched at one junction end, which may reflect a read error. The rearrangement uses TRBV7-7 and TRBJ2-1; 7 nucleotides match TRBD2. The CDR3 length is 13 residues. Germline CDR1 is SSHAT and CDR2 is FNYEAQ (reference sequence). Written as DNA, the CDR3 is TGTGCTAGCAGCGTCCGACTAGCCAGGGAGCAGTTCTTC. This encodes CASSVRLAREQFF.

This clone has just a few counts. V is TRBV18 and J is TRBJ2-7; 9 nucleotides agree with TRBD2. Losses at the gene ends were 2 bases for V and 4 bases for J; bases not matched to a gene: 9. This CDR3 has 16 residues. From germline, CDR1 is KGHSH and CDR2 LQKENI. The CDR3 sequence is CASSPDVSGSRYEQYF. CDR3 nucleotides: TGTGCCAGCTCACCAGACGTTAGCGGGAGTAGGTACGAGCAGTACTTC. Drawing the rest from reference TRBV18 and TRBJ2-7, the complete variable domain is NAGVMQNPRHLVRRRGQEARLRCSPMKGHSHVYWYRQLPEEGLKFMVYLQKENIIDESGMPKERFSAEFPKEGPSILRIQQVVRGDSAAYFCASSPDVSGSRYEQYFGPGTRLTVT.

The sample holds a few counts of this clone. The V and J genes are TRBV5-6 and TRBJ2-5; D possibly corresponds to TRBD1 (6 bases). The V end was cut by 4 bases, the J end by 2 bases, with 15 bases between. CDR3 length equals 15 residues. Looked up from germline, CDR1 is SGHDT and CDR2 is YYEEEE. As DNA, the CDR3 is TGTGCCAGCAGCGCTACCGGGACACCACAAGAGACCCAGTACTTC. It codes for CASSATGTPQETQYF.

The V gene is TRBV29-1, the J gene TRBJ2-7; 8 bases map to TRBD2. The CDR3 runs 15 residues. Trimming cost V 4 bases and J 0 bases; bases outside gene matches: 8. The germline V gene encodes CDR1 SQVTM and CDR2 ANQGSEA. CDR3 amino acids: CSVGDPGLGSYEQYF. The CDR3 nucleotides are TGCAGCGTTGGGGACCCGGGACTAGGCTCCTACGAGCAGTACTTC.

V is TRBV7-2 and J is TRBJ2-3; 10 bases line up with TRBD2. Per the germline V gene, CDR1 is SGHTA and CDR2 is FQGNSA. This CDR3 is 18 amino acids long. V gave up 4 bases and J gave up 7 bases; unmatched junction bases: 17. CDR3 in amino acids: CASSSPLHSSGRYNTQYF. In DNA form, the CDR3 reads TGTGCCAGCAGCTCCCCCCTCCATTCTAGCGGGAGATATAATACGCAGTATTTT.

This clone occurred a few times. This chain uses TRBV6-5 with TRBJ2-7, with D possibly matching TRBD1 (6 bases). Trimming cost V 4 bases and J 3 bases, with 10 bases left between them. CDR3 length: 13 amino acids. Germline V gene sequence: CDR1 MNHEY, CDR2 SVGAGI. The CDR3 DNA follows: TGTGCCAGCAGTTCCAACAGGGACTACGAGCAGTACTTC. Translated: CASSSNRDYEQYF.

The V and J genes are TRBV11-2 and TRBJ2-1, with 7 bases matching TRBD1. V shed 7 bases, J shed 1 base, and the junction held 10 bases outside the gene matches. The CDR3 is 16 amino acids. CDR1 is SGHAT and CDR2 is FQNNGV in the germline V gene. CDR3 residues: CASKSYRDRSYNEQFF. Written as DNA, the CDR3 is TGTGCCAGCAAATCCTACCGGGACAGATCCTACAATGAGCAGTTCTTC.

CDR3 amino acids: CASVWTALASEAFF. In nucleotides, the CDR3 is TGTGCCAGCGTCTGGACAGCCCTGGCCTCTGAAGCTTTCTTT. The rearrangement joins TRBV6-6 to TRBJ1-1; TRBD1 is a possible D gene (6 bases). Germline-derived CDR1 and CDR2 are MNHNY and SVGAGI (reference sequence). V dropped 8 bases and J dropped 6 bases, with 19 bases sitting between them. The CDR3 runs 14 residues.

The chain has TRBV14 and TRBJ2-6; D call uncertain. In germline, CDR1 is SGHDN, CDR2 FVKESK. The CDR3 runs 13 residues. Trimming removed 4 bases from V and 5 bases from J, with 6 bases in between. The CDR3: CASSPTRANVLTF. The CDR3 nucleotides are TGTGCCAGCAGCCCTACTAGGGCCAACGTCCTGACTTTC.

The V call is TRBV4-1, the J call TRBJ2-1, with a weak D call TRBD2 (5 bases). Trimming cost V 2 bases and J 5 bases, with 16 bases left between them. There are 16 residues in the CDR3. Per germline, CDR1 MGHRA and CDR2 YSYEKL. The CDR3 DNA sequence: TGCGCCAGCAGCCAACTCTTTAGGGAGATTAACAATGAGCAGTTCTTC. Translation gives CASSQLFREINNEQFF.

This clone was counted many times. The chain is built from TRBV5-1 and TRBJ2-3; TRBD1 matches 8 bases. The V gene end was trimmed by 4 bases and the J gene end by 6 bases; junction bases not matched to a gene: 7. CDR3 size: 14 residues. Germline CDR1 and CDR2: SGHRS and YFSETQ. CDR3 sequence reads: CASSPGQGEDTQYF. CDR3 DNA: TGCGCCAGCAGCCCCGGACAGGGAGAGGATACGCAGTATTTT.

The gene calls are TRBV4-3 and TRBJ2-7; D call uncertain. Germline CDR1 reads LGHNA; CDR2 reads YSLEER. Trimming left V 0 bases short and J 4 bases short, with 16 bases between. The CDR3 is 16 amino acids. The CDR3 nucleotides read TGCGCCAGCAGCCAAGATGTCACAACGGGTGTTTACGAGCAGTACTTC. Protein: CASSQDVTTGVYEQYF.

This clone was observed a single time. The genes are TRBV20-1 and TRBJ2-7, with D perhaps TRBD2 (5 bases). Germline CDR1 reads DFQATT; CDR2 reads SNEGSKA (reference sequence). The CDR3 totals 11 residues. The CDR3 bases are TGCAGCCCGGAGGTGGGCTACGAGCAGTACTTC. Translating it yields CSPEVGYEQYF.

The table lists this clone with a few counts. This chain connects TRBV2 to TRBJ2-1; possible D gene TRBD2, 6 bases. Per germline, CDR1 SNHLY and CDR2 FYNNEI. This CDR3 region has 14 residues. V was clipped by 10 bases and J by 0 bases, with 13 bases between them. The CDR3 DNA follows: TGTGCCACGACCCGGGGGAGCTCCTACAATGAGCAGTTCTTC. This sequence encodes CATTRGSSYNEQFF.

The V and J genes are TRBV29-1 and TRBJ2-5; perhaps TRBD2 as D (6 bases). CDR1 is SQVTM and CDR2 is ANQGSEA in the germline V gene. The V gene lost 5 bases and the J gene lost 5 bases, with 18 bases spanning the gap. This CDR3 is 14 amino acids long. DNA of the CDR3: TGCAGCGTTAATATCGGGGTCGGAGGGGAGACCCAGTACTTC. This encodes CSVNIGVGGETQYF. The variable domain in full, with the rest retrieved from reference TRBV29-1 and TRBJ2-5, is SAVISQKPSRDICQRGTSLTIQCQVDSQVTMMFWYRQQPGQSLTLIATANQGSEATYESGFVIDKFPISRPNLTFSTLTVSNMSPEDSSIYLCSVNIGVGGETQYFGPGTRLLVL.

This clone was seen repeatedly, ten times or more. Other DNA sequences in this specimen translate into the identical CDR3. CDR3 loop: CASSYSPGLYNEQFF. In DNA form, the CDR3 reads TGTGCCAGCAGTTACTCCCCAGGGCTCTACAATGAGCAGTTCTTC. This sequence joins TRBV6-6 and TRBJ2-1; TRBD1 is a possible D gene (5 bases). Trimming took off 0 bases at V and 3 bases at J, with 9 bases between the two ends. The CDR3 loop spans 15 amino acids. Germline CDR1 MNHNY, CDR2 SVGAGI (reference sequence).

As DNA, the CDR3 is TGTGCCAGCAGCTTATATGGGAATGAGCAGTTCTTC. Translated, it gives CASSLYGNEQFF. V is TRBV11-2 and J is TRBJ2-1; D gene unclear. Germline lookup yields CDR1 SGHAT and CDR2 FQNNGV. The CDR3 spans 12 residues. V lost 2 bases to trimming and J lost 7 bases, with 6 bases between them.